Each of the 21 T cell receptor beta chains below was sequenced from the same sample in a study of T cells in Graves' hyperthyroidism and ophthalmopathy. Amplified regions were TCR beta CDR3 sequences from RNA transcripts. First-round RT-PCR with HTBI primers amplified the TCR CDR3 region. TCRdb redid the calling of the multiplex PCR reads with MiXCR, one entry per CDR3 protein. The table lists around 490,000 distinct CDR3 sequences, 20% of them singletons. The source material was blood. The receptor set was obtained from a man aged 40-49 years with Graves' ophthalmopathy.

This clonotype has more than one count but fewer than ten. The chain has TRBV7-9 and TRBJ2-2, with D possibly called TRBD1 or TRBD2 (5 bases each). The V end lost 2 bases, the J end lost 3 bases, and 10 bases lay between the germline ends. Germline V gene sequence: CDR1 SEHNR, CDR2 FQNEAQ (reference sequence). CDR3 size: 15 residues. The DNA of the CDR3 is TGTGCCAGCAGCTTAAGCGGACAAGACACCGGGGAGCTGTTTTTT. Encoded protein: CASSLSGQDTGELFF. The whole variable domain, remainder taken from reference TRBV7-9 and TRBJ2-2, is DTGVSQNPRHKITKRGQNVTFRCDPISEHNRLYWYRQTLGQGPEFLTYFQNEAQLEKSRLLSDRFSAERPKGSFSTLEIQRTEQGDSAMYLCASSLSGQDTGELFFGEGSRLTVL.

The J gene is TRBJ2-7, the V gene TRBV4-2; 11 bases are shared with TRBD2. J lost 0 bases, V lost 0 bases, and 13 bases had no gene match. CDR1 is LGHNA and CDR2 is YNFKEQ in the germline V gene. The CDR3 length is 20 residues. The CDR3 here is CASSQDLSGGAPAFSYEQYF. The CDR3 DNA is TGTGCCAGCAGCCAAGATCTTAGCGGGGGGGCTCCCGCATTCTCCTACGAGCAGTACTTC.

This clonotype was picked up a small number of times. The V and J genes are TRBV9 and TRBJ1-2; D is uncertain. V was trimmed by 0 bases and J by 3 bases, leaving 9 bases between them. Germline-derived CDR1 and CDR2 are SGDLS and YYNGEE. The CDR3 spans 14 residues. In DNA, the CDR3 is TGTGCCAGCAGCGTAGGAGGAGTGTACTATGGCTACACCTTC. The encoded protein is CASSVGGVYYGYTF.

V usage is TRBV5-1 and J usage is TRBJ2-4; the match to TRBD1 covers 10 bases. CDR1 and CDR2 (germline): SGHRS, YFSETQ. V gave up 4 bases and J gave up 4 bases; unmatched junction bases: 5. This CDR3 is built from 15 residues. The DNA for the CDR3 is TGCGCCAGCAGCGCGACAGGGGGCTTTAAAAACATTCAGTACTTC. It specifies CASSATGGFKNIQYF.

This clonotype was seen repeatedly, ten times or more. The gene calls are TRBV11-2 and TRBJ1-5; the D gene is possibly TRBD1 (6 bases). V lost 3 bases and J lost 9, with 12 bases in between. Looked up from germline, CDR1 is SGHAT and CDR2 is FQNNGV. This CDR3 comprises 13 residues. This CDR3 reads CASSFRGSLPQHF. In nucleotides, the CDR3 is TGTGCCAGCAGCTTCAGGGGAAGCCTGCCCCAGCATTTT.

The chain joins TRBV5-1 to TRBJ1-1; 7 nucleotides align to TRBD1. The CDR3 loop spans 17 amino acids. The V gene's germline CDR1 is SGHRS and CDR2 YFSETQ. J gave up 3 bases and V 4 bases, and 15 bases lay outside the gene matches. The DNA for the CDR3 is TGCGCCAGCAGCCAGGGGGGGAAATGGGGAAGGGACACTGAAGCTTTCTTT. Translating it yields CASSQGGKWGRDTEAFF.

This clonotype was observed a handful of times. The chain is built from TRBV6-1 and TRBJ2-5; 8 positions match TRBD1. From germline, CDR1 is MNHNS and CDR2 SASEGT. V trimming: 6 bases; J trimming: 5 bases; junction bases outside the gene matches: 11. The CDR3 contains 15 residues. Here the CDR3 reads CASSETGVRRETQYF. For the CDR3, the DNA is TGTGCCAGCAGCGAGACAGGGGTTCGTAGGGAGACCCAGTACTTC.

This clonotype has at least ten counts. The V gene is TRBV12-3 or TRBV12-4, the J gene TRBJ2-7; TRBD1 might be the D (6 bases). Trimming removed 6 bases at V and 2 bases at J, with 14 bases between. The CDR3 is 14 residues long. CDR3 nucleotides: TGTGCCAGCAGGGAAGCAGGGACAACCTACGAGCAGTACTTC. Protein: CASREAGTTYEQYF.

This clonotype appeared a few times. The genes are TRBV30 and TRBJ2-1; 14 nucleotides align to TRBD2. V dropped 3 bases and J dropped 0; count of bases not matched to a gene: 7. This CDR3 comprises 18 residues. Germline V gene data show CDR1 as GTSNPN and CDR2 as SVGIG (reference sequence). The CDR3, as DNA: TGTGCCTGGAGCAAAGGGACTAGCGGGGGCAGCTCCTACAATGAGCAGTTCTTC. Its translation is CAWSKGTSGGSSYNEQFF.

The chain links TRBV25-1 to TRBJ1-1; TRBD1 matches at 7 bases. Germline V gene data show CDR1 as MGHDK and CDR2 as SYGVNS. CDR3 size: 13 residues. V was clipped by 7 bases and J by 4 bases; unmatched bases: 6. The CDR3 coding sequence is TGTGCCAGCAACTTCAGGGGGAGCACTGAAGCTTTCTTT. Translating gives CASNFRGSTEAFF.

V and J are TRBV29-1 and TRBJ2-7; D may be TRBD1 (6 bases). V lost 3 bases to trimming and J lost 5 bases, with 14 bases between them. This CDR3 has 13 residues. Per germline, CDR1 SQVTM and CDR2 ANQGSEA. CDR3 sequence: CSVDRGVGNEQYF. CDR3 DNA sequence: TGCAGCGTTGACAGGGGAGTAGGTAACGAGCAGTACTTC.

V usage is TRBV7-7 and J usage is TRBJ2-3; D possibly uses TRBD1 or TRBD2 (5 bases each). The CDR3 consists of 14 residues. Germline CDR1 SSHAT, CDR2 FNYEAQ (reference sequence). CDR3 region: CASQARDSTDTQYF. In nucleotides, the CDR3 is TGTGCTAGTCAGGCAAGGGACAGCACAGATACGCAGTATTTT.

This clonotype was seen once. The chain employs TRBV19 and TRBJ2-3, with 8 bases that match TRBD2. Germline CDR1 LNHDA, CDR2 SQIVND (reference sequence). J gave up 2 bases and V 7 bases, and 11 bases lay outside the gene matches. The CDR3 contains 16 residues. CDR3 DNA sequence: TGTGCCAGTACCGGTCGGCGGGGGGTCTCCACAGATACGCAGTATTTT. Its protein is CASTGRRGVSTDTQYF.

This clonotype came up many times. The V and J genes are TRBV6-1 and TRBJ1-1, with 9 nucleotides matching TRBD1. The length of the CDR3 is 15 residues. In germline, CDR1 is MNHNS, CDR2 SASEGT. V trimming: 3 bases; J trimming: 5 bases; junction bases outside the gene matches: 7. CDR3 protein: CASSDEGTGRTEAFF. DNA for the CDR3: TGTGCCAGCAGTGACGAAGGGACAGGGAGGACTGAAGCTTTCTTT.

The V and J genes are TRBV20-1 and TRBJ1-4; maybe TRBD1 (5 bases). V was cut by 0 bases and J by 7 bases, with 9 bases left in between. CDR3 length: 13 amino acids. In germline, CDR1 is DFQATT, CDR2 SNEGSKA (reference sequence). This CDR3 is CSARDRVSEKLFF. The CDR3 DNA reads TGCAGTGCTAGAGACAGGGTCTCTGAAAAACTGTTTTTT.

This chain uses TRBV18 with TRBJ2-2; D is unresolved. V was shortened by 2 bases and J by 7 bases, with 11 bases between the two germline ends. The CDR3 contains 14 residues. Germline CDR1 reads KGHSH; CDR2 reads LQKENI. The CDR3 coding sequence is TGTGCCAGCTCACCATCGGGCTTCGGCGGGGAGCTGTTTTTT. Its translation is CASSPSGFGGELFF.

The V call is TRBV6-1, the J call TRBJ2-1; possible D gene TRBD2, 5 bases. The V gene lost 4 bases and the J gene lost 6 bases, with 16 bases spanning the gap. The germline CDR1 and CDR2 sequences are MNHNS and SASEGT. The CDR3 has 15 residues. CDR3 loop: CASSALVSGGNEQFF. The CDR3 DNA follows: TGTGCCAGCAGTGCACTAGTATCGGGCGGCAATGAGCAGTTCTTC.

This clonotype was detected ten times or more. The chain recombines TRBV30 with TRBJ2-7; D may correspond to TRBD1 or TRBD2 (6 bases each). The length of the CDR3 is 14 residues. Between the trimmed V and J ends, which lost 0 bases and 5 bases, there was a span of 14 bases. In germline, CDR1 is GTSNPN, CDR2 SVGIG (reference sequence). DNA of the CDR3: TGTGCCTGGAGTGTAAAGGGGGGCCAGAACGAGCAGTACTTC. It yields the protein CAWSVKGGQNEQYF.

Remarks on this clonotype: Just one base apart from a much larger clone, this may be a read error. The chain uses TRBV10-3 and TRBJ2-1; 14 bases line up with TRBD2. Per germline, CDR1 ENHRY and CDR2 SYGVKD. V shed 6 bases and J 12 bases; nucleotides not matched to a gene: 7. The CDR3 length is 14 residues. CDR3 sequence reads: CAIRGLAGVGGQFF. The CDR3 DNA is TGTGCCATCAGGGGACTAGCGGGAGTAGGCGGGCAGTTCTTC.

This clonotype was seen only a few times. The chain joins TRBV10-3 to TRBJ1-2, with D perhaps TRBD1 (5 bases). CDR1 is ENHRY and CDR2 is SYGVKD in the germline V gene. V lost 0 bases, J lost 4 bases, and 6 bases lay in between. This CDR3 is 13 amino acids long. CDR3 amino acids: CAISESDSYGYTF. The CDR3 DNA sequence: TGTGCCATCAGTGAGTCTGACAGCTATGGCTACACCTTC.

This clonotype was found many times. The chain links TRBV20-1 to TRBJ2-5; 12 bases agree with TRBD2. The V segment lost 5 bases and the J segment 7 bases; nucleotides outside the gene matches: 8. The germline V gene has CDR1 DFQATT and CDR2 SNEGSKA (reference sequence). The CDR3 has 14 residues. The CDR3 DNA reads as TGCAGTGCTCCCGGCACTAGCGGGGGGAGGACCCAGTACTTC. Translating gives CSAPGTSGGRTQYF.